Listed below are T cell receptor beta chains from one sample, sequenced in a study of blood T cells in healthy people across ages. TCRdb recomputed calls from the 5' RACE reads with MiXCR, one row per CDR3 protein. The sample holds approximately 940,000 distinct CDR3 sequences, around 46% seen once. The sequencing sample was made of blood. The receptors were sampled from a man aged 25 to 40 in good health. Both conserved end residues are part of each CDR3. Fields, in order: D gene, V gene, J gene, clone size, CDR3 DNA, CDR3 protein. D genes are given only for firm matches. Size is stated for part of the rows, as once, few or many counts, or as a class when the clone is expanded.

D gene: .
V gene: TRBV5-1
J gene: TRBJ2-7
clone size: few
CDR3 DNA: TGCGCCAGCAGCTTCGAGGGAACCTACGAGCAGTACTTC
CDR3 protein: CASSFEGTYEQYF

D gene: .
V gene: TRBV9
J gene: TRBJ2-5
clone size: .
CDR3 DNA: TGTGCCAGCAGCGACAACAGGGAAGAGACCCAGTACTTC
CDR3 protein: CASSDNREETQYF

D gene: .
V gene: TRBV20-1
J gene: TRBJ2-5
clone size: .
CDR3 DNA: TGCAGTGCTAGAGATATAGAGACAATGAAGACCCAGTACTTC
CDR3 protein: CSARDIETMKTQYF

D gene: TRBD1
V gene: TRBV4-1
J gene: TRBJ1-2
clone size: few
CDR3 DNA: TGCGCCAGCAGCCACGGTGGACAGGGATTCAACTATGGCTACACCTTC
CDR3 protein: CASSHGGQGFNYGYTF

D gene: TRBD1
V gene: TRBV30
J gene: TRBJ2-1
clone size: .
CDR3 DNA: TGTGCCTGGAGTGTAGGGGACAGGGGGCTGGAGCAGTTCTTC
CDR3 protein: CAWSVGDRGLEQFF

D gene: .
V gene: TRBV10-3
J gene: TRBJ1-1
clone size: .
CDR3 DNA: TGTACCATCAGTGGGGCCGGGAGAAACACTGAAGCTTTCTTT
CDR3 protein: CTISGAGRNTEAFF

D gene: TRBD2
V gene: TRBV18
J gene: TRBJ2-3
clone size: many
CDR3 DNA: TGTGCCAGCTCACCCCGGGCTAGCGGGGCCACAGATACGCAGTATTTT
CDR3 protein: CASSPRASGATDTQYF

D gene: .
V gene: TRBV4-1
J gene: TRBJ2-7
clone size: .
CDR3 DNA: TGCGCCAGCAGCCAAGGCCCGGTGGCGGCCACCTACGAGCAGTACTTC
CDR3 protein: CASSQGPVAATYEQYF

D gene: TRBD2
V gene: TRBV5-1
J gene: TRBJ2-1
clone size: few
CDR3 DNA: TGCGCCAGCAGCCCGGGGGAGGGTAGTTTCTACAATGAGCAGTTCTTC
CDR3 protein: CASSPGEGSFYNEQFF

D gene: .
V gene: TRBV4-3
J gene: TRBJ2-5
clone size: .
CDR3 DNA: TGCGCCAGCAGCCAAGGACAGTGGGAGACCCAGTACTTC
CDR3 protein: CASSQGQWETQYF

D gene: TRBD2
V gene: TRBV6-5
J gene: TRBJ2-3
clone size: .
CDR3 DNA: TGTGCCAGCAGTTCCCAGACTAGCGACACAGATACGCAGTATTTT
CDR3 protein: CASSSQTSDTDTQYF

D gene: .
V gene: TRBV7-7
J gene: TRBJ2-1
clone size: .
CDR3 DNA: TGTACTAGCAGCTTAGCAGGGTCTCCTTACAATGAGCAGTTCTTC
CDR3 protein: CTSSLAGSPYNEQFF

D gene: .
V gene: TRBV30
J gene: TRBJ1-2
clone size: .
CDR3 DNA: TGTGCCTGGACTGGCAGCTATGGCTACACCTTC
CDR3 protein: CAWTGSYGYTF

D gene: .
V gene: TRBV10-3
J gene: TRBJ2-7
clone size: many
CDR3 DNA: TGTGCCATCAGTGAGCCCCAACACTACGAGCAGTACTTC
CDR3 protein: CAISEPQHYEQYF

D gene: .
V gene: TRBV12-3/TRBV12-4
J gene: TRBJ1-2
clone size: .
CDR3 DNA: TGTGCCAGCAGTTTATCTGGGGCCGTCTTTGGCTACACCTTC
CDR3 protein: CASSLSGAVFGYTF

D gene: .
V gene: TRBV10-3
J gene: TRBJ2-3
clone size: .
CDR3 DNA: TGTGCCATCAGTGGAGGGGTAGCGGATACGCAGTATTTT
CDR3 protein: CAISGGVADTQYF

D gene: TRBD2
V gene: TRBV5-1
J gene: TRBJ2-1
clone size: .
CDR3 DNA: TGCGCCAGCAGCCTAGGACTAGCGGCCAACAATGAGCAGTTCTTC
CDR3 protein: CASSLGLAANNEQFF

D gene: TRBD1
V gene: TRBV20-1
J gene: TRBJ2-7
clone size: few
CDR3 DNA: TGCAGTGCTAGAGGGACAGGGTCCCACGAGCAGTACTTC
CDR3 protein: CSARGTGSHEQYF

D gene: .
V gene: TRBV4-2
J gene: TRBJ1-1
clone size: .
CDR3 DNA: TGTGCCAGCAGCCCCCCCAGTACCGCTGAAGCTTTCTTT
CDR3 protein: CASSPPSTAEAFF

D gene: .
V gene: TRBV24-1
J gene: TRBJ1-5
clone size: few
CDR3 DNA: TGTGCCACCAGTGACTCAGCCGGGACAATCAATCAGCCCCAGCATTTT
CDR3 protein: CATSDSAGTINQPQHF

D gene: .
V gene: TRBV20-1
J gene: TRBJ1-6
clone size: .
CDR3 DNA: TGCAGTGCTAATGTCCAGGGAGATTCACCCCTCCACTTT
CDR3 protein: CSANVQGDSPLHF

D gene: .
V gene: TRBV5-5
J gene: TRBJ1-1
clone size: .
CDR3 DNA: TGTGCCGGCAGCGGCGGGGCACAAGCTTTCTTT
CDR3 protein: CAGSGGAQAFF

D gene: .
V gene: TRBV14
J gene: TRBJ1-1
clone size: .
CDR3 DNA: TGTGCCAGCAGCCAGTGGGTCTGGGACACTGAAGCTTTCTTT
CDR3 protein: CASSQWVWDTEAFF

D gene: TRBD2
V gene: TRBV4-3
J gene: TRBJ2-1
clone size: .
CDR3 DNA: TGCGCCAGCAGCCAAGACTGGGAGGCGGGGGGGGCCTATGAGCAGTTCTTC
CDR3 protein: CASSQDWEAGGAYEQFF

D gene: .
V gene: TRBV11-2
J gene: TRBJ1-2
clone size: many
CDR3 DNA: TGTGCCAGCAGCTTAGGGGATAACTATGGCTACACCTTC
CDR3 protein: CASSLGDNYGYTF

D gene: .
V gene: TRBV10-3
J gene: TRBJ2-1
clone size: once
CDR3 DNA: TGTGCCATCAGCACACCCGAACGGCCCATCAATGAGCAGTTCTTC
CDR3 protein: CAISTPERPINEQFF

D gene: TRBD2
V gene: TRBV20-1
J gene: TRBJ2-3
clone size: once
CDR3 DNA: TGCAGTGCTAGAGATTTGGCGGGGGGTAGCACAGATACGCAGTATTTT
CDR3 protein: CSARDLAGGSTDTQYF

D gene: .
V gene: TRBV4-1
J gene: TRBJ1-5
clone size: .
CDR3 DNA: TGCGCCAGCAGCCAAGTTGCGGGGGGTCAGTCGCCCCAGCATTTT
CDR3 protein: CASSQVAGGQSPQHF

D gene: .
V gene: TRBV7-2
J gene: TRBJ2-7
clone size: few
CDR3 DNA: TGTGCCAGCAGCCGAAACCAGGGTGATGAGCAGTACTTC
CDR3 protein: CASSRNQGDEQYF

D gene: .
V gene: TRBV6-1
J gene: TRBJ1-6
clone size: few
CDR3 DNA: TGTGCCAGCGGAGGATGGCAGCCGACTAATTCACCCCTCCACTTT
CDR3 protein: CASGGWQPTNSPLHF

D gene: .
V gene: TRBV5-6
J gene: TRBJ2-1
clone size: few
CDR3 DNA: TGTGCCAGCAGCCCAGAGGGGCGGACTCACATCCAGCAGTTCTTC
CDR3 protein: CASSPEGRTHIQQFF

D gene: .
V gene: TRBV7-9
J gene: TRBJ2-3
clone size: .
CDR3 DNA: TGTGCCAGCAGCTTTACCGGGGTTAGGACAGATACGCAGTATTTT
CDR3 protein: CASSFTGVRTDTQYF

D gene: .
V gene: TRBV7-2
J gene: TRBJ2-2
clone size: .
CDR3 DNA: TGTGCCAGCAGCCCCCGTCGGGGTCACACCGGGGAGCTGTTTTTT
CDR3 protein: CASSPRRGHTGELFF

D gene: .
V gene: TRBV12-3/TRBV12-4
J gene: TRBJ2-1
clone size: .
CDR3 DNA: TGTGCCAGCAGCCTCCTTTGGGGCAAGTCCTACAATGAGCAGTTCTTC
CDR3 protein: CASSLLWGKSYNEQFF

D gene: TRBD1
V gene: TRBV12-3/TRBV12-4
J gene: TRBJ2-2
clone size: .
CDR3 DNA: TGTGCCAGCAGGTTACAGGGGGTGTACGGGGAGCTGTTTTTT
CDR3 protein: CASRLQGVYGELFF

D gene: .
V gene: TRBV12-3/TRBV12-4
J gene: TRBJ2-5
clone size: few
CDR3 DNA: TGTGCCAGCAGTTTAGGGGGCTCCCAGTACTTC
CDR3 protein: CASSLGGSQYF

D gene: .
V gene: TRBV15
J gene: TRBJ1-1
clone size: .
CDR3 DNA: TGTGCCACCAGCAGAGATCAAGACGGGACGGCTTTCTTT
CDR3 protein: CATSRDQDGTAFF

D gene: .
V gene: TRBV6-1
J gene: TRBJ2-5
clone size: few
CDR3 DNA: TGTGCCAGCAGTGCGAGTAATAACCAAGAGACCCAGTACTTC
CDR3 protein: CASSASNNQETQYF

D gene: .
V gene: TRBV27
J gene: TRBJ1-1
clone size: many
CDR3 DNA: TGTGCCAGCAGCCGAGGGGGGTCTTTAACTGAAGCTTTCTTT
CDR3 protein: CASSRGGSLTEAFF

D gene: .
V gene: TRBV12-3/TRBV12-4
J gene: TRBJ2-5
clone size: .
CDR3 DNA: TGTGCCAGCGGTGGGAACGGGGAAGAGACCCAGTACTTC
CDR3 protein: CASGGNGEETQYF

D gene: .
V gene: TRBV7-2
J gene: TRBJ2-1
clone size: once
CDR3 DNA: TGTGCCAGCAGCTCACTGACCGGGACGGGGGAGTTCTTC
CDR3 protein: CASSSLTGTGEFF

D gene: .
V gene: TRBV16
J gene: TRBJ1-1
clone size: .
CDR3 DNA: TGTGCCAGCAGCCAATTCTCCATGGAGAACACTGAAGCTTTCTTT
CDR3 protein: CASSQFSMENTEAFF

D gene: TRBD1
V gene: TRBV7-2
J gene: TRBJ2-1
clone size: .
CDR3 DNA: TGTGCCAGCAGCTCATCCATGACAGGGCGTAACAATGAGCAGTTCTTC
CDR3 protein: CASSSSMTGRNNEQFF

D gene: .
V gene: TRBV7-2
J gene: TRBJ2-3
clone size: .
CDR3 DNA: TGTGCCAGCAGCTTAGTTTACGGGGTCAGAGATACGCAGTATTTT
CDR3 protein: CASSLVYGVRDTQYF

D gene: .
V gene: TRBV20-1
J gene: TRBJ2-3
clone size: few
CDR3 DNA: TGCAGTGCTAGAGAGGGTCGCACAGATACGCAGTATTTT
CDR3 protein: CSAREGRTDTQYF

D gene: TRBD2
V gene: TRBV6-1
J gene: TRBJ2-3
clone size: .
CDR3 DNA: TGTGCCACCCGGGAGGTGGCCGGCACAGATACGCAGTATTTT
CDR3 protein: CATREVAGTDTQYF

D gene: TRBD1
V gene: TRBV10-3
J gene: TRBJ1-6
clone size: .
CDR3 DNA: TGTGCCATCAGTGAGGGGAGGGACAGCAATTCACCCCTCCACTTT
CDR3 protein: CAISEGRDSNSPLHF

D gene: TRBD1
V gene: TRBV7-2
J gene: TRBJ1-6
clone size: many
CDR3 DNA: TGTGCCAGCAGCTACGGACAGGGACCTAATTCACCCCTCCACTTT
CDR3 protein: CASSYGQGPNSPLHF

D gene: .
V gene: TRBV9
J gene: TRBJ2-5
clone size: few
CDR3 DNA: TGTGCCAGCAGCGTAGGGGCTGAAGAGACCCAGTACTTC
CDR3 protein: CASSVGAEETQYF

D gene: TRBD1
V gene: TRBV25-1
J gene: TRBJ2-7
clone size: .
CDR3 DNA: TGTGCCAGCAGTGAAGCACAGGGGATCGACGAGCAGTACTTC
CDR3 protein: CASSEAQGIDEQYF

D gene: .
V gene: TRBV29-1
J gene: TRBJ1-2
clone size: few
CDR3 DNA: TGCAGCGTTCTCACTGGGGACTATGGCTACACCTTC
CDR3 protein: CSVLTGDYGYTF

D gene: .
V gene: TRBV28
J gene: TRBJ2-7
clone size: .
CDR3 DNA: TGTGCCAGCAGCCGGGCGGTCCACGAGCAGTACTTC
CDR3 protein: CASSRAVHEQYF

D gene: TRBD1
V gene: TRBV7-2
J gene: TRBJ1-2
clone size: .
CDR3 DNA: TGTGCCAGCAGCTCACCATTATGGACAGGGGGGTACGGCTACACCTTC
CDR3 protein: CASSSPLWTGGYGYTF

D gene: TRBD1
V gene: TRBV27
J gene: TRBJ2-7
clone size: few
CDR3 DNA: TGTGCCAGCAGTTTAGTCCCGCCCACCGGGACAGGGTCCTACGAGCAGTACTTC
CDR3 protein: CASSLVPPTGTGSYEQYF

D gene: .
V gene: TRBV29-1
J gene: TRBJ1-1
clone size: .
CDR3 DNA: TGCAGCGTTGATGGCGGGAACACTGAAGCTTTCTTT
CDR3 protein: CSVDGGNTEAFF